The 29 T cell receptor beta chains below come from one sample, sequenced in a study of blood T cell repertoires in COVID-19. TCRdb's copy holds only in-frame clones and misses some; the assay was immunoSEQ multiplex PCR. The sample records about 220,000 clones, under 90% being singletons. The sequencing sample was made of peripheral blood. These receptors originate from a man aged 25 to 40 with active or convalescent COVID-19.

The chain has TRBV18 and TRBJ1-4, with 11 nucleotides matching TRBD1. The V gene's germline CDR1 is KGHSH and CDR2 LQKENI. The V and J ends lost 3 bases and 8 bases, in that order; junction bases with no gene match: 11. This CDR3 comprises 17 residues. CDR3 coding DNA: TGTGCCAGCTCACCGTCCGGACAGGGGGCGCCAGGGGAAAAACTGTTTTTT. Protein sequence: CASSPSGQGAPGEKLFF.

The chain combines TRBV30 with TRBJ1-1; D unresolved. This CDR3 has 14 amino acids. V was pared by 3 bases and J by 6 bases, with 17 bases between. Germline V gives CDR1 GTSNPN, CDR2 SVGIG (reference sequence). CDR3 coding DNA: TGTGCCTGGAGCCCGCCCGGGAGACGGGCTGAAGCTTTCTTT. Residues: CAWSPPGRRAEAFF.

The chain combines TRBV24-1 with TRBJ2-2, with 10 bases matching TRBD2. The CDR3 length is 17 residues. V gave up 5 bases and J gave up 1 base; unmatched junction bases: 6. Germline V gives CDR1 KGHDR, CDR2 SFDVKD. CDR3 nucleotide sequence: TGTGCCACCAGTGCCGCCTCTAGCGGGGGGAACACCGGGGAGCTGTTTTTT. Amino acid sequence: CATSAASSGGNTGELFF.

This sequence joins TRBV10-3 and TRBJ1-3; D is unclear. CDR1 and CDR2 from the germline V gene are ENHRY and SYGVKD. This CDR3 has 15 residues. The V end was cut by 3 bases, the J end by 0 bases, with 9 bases between. CDR3 sequence: CAISDQVLSGNTIYF. In nucleotides, the CDR3 is TGTGCCATCAGTGACCAGGTTCTCTCTGGAAACACCATATATTTT.

V is TRBV7-9 and J is TRBJ2-3, with D perhaps TRBD1 (5 bases). Germline V gene lookup returns CDR1 SEHNR and CDR2 FQNEAQ (reference sequence). V lost 8 bases and J lost 1, with 10 bases in between. The CDR3 loop spans 13 amino acids. CDR3 DNA sequence: TGTGCCAGCCACAGGTCTGGCACAGATACGCAGTATTTT. Protein sequence: CASHRSGTDTQYF.

V and J are TRBV19 and TRBJ2-3, with TRBD2 matching over 7 bases. Germline lookup yields CDR1 LNHDA and CDR2 SQIVND (reference sequence). This CDR3 comprises 13 residues. V was pared by 6 bases and J by 3 bases, with 3 bases of the junction left unmatched. In DNA, the CDR3 is TGTGCCAGTAGACCTAGCGGAACAGATACGCAGTATTTT. This codes for CASRPSGTDTQYF.

This clone showed up just once. The V and J genes are TRBV4-1 and TRBJ1-5, with D possibly TRBD1 on 5 matching bases. The CDR3 contains 14 residues. The V gene lost 0 bases and the J gene lost 5 bases, with 8 bases spanning the gap. CDR1 is MGHRA, CDR2 YSYEKL, per germline. Here the CDR3 reads CASSQDQGHQPQHF. In DNA form, the CDR3 reads TGCGCCAGCAGCCAAGATCAGGGCCATCAGCCCCAGCATTTT.

This chain links TRBV19 with TRBJ2-4; D remains ambiguous. The V and J ends lost 4 bases and 0 bases respectively, with 7 bases between them. The germline gives CDR1 LNHDA, CDR2 SQIVND (reference sequence). This CDR3 is built from 14 residues. This CDR3 reads CASSTVGAKNIQYF. Written as DNA, the CDR3 is TGTGCCAGTAGTACGGTCGGAGCCAAAAACATTCAGTACTTC.

The rearrangement uses TRBV9 and TRBJ2-3; 13 bases line up with TRBD2. The germline V gene encodes CDR1 SGDLS and CDR2 YYNGEE. V dropped 4 bases and J dropped 2; count of bases not matched to a gene: 7. The CDR3 covers 17 residues. CDR3 region: CASSRGTSGVSTDTQYF. As DNA, the CDR3 is TGTGCCAGCAGCAGGGGGACTAGCGGGGTCTCCACAGATACGCAGTATTTT.

This clone was picked up one time. The J gene is TRBJ2-4, the V gene TRBV6-2 or TRBV6-3; D uncertain. Deletions cut 6 bases from V and 1 base from J, with 13 bases between. This CDR3 spans 15 amino acids. Germline V gene data show CDR1 as MNHEY and CDR2 as SVGEGT. The CDR3 DNA reads as TGTGCCAGCAGCCTGGGCCCGTGGGCCAAAAACATTCAGTACTTC. It specifies CASSLGPWAKNIQYF.

V usage is TRBV5-6 and J usage is TRBJ2-2, with 8 bases identical to TRBD1. Germline CDR1 and CDR2: SGHDT and YYEEEE. The J segment lost 5 bases and the V segment lost 6 bases, leaving 6 bases of the junction unmatched. This CDR3 has 14 residues. The CDR3 bases are TGTGCCAGCAAGACAGGGGTAGTTACCGGGGAGCTGTTTTTT. This encodes CASKTGVVTGELFF.

The rearrangement joins TRBV5-1 to TRBJ2-7; no clear D gene. V was pared by 3 bases and J by 2 bases, with 18 bases between. CDR3 length: 16 amino acids. CDR1 is SGHRS, CDR2 YFSETQ, per germline. In DNA form, the CDR3 reads TGCGCCAGCAGCTCGACACCCTCGGCAGTCCCCTACGAGCAGTACTTC. Translation: CASSSTPSAVPYEQYF.

V usage is TRBV11-3 and J usage is TRBJ2-1, with D unresolved. The V gene's germline CDR1 is SGHNT and CDR2 YENEEA. This CDR3 region has 10 residues. V was clipped by 5 bases and J by 7 bases, with 3 bases between them. The CDR3 DNA sequence: TGTGCCAGCAGCCTAAATGAGCAGTTCTTC. Residues: CASSLNEQFF.

The chain combines TRBV23-1 with TRBJ1-2; TRBD1 aligns across 9 bases. TRBV23-1 is reported as an ORF; its role is uncertain. The CDR3 loop spans 14 amino acids. The V segment lost 4 bases and the J segment 7 bases; nucleotides outside the gene matches: 7. CDR3 DNA sequence: TGCGCCAGCAGTCCGGGGGGGACAGGGCCTGGCTACACCTTC. The encoded protein is CASSPGGTGPGYTF.

The chain uses TRBV29-1 and TRBJ1-1; D possibly corresponds to TRBD1 (5 bases). This CDR3 spans 10 amino acids. V lost 4 bases and J 6 bases, leaving 6 bases between the germline ends. Germline V gene sequence: CDR1 SQVTM, CDR2 ANQGSEA. CDR3 in DNA: TGCAGCGTTGCGACAGCTGAAGCTTTCTTT. Its protein product is CSVATAEAFF.

V is TRBV6-4 and J is TRBJ2-1; TRBD2 might be the D (6 bases). The V end was cut by 3 bases, the J end by 0 bases, with 18 bases between. CDR1 and CDR2 (germline): MRHNA, SNTAGT. CDR3 length: 18 residues. CDR3 sequence (DNA): TGTGCCAGCAGTGAGGGTAGAGCGGGCTATAGCTCCTACAATGAGCAGTTCTTC. Translating it yields CASSEGRAGYSSYNEQFF.

This rearrangement joins TRBV6-5 to TRBJ2-2; no clear D gene. Germline CDR1 and CDR2: MNHEY and SVGAGI. V was pared by 8 bases and J by 8 bases, with 15 bases between. The CDR3 sequence is 13 residues long. CDR3 region: CASRGPGFGELFF. The CDR3 coding sequence is TGTGCCAGCCGCGGTCCGGGTTTTGGGGAGCTGTTTTTT.

The V and J genes are TRBV18 and TRBJ2-1; the match to TRBD2 covers 10 bases. J lost 4 bases, V lost 3 bases, and 6 bases had no gene match. The germline V gene has CDR1 KGHSH and CDR2 LQKENI. The CDR3 contains 16 residues. Here the CDR3 reads CASSPQAGGPYNEQFF. CDR3 coding DNA: TGTGCCAGCTCACCTCAAGCGGGGGGGCCATACAATGAGCAGTTCTTC.

This chain connects TRBV9 to TRBJ2-1; D is possibly TRBD2 (5 bases). V was shortened by 1 base and J by 0 bases, with 8 bases between the two germline ends. The CDR3 has 15 residues. Per the germline V gene, CDR1 is SGDLS and CDR2 is YYNGEE. The CDR3, as DNA: TGTGCCAGCAGCGTACTGGGAGACTCCTACAATGAGCAGTTCTTC. Its protein product is CASSVLGDSYNEQFF.

The rearrangement uses TRBV7-2 and TRBJ2-2; no clear D. Trimming removed 5 bases at V and 3 bases at J, with 13 bases between. Per germline, CDR1 SGHTA and CDR2 FQGNSA. This CDR3 spans 15 amino acids. The chain's CDR3 is CASSPRGAYTGELFF. Written as DNA, the CDR3 is TGTGCCAGCAGCCCCCGAGGCGCTTACACCGGGGAGCTGTTTTTT.

Only a few counts were recorded for this clone. V and J are TRBV18 and TRBJ1-2; unclear D gene. Deletions cut 6 bases from V and 5 bases from J, with 13 bases between. Germline loops: CDR1 KGHSH, CDR2 LQKENI. The CDR3 runs to 13 residues. CDR3 region: CASSSGLRYGYTF. The CDR3 DNA reads TGTGCCAGCTCGTCTGGGTTGAGGTATGGCTACACCTTC. The whole variable domain, remainder taken from reference TRBV18 and TRBJ1-2, is NAGVMQNPRHLVRRRGQEARLRCSPMKGHSHVYWYRQLPEEGLKFMVYLQKENIIDESGMPKERFSAEFPKEGPSILRIQQVVRGDSAAYFCASSSGLRYGYTFGSGTRLTVV.

The J gene is TRBJ2-1, the V gene TRBV7-2, with TRBD2 identical over 7 bases. Per germline, CDR1 SGHTA and CDR2 FQGNSA. V lost 3 bases to trimming and J lost 9 bases; unmatched junction nucleotides: 5. This CDR3 has 13 residues. The CDR3 spells CASSLKAGVEQFF. The DNA of the CDR3 is TGTGCCAGCAGCTTGAAGGCGGGAGTTGAGCAGTTCTTC.

The J gene is TRBJ2-7, the V gene TRBV13, with a tentative D call TRBD2 (7 bases). V lost 8 bases, J lost 2 bases, and 34 bases lay in between. The germline V gene has CDR1 PRHDT and CDR2 FYEKMQ (reference sequence). The CDR3 sequence is 20 residues long. The CDR3 region has the DNA TGTGCCAGCGCAATGCGACAAGGGGGGGGAGCAGGCTCGACCGCCTACGAGCAGTACTTC. This gives the protein CASAMRQGGGAGSTAYEQYF.

The CDR3 bases are TGTGCCAGCAGTCCTCAGGCCGGGGGGCACTATGGCTACACCTTC. Encoded protein: CASSPQAGGHYGYTF. V usage is TRBV27 and J usage is TRBJ1-2; tentative D call: TRBD1 (6 bases). CDR3 length: 15 amino acids. CDR1 and CDR2 from the germline V gene are MNHEY and SMNVEV (reference sequence). The V end lost 5 bases, the J end lost 3 bases, and 16 bases lay between the germline ends.

The chain employs TRBV2 and TRBJ1-1; D gene uncertain. Trimming left V 6 bases short and J 5 bases short, with 10 bases between. Germline CDR1 reads SNHLY; CDR2 reads FYNNEI. This CDR3 comprises 12 residues. DNA for the CDR3: TGTGCCAGCAGGACCGGACTGACTGAAGCTTTCTTT. Amino acid sequence: CASRTGLTEAFF.

The chain joins TRBV9 to TRBJ1-5; tentatively, D is TRBD1 (5 bases). V lost 3 bases, J lost 9 bases, and 16 bases lay in between. There are 14 residues in the CDR3. The germline V gene has CDR1 SGDLS and CDR2 YYNGEE. This chain's CDR3 is CASSGRDLSAPQHF. Here the CDR3 DNA reads TGTGCCAGCAGCGGGAGGGACCTCTCGGCGCCCCAGCATTTT.

V usage is TRBV5-1 and J usage is TRBJ2-2; the D gene is possibly TRBD2 (5 bases). The CDR3 runs 16 residues. Trimming took 0 bases from V and 2 from J, leaving 11 bases between them. Per germline, CDR1 SGHRS and CDR2 YFSETQ. CDR3 bases: TGCGCCAGCAGCTTGGGTTCTGGGAGAAACACCGGGGAGCTGTTTTTT. This sequence encodes CASSLGSGRNTGELFF.

This clone was seen only a few times. The chain combines TRBV28 with TRBJ1-6; D unclear. The V gene lost 4 bases and the J gene lost 14 bases, with 15 bases spanning the gap. CDR1 and CDR2 from the germline V gene are MDHEN and SYDVKM. This CDR3 has 13 residues. CDR3 in amino acids: CASSSDRGGSLHF. CDR3 nucleotide sequence: TGTGCCAGCAGTTCCGACCGCGGTGGATCCCTCCACTTT.

The V call is TRBV10-3, the J call TRBJ2-7; D perhaps matches TRBD1 (5 bases). The CDR3 length is 11 residues. From germline, CDR1 is ENHRY and CDR2 SYGVKD. V lost 8 bases, J lost 7 bases, and 12 bases lay in between. The CDR3 nucleotides are TGTGCCATCGGTCTGACAGTGGAGCAGTACTTC. Its protein product is CAIGLTVEQYF.